This T cell receptor (beta chain) derives from a study of T cell repertoires in cytomegalovirus infection. Overall study: HLA-B-restricted CMV epitopes that are well studied, plus recently identified HLA-C-restricted ones, were used by the study. From public TCR beta signatures came an indication of both CMV infection and matching HLA type. General study findings and limits: Dominant in the ex vivo response were TCR beta clonotypes restricted by HLA-C and specific for CMV. The cumulative frequency of public TCR beta families identified carriers of CMV plus the relevant HLA.

In TCRdb, the reads were re-called with MiXCR into one record per CDR3 protein. This table holds about 140,000 distinct CDR3 sequences, about 32% found once. The sample holds one count of this clonotype. Its antigen is undetermined. The V segment lost 10 bases and the J segment 8 bases; nucleotides outside the gene matches: 5. Germline loops: CDR1 ENHRY, CDR2 SYGVKD. The CDR3 extends over 12 amino acids. The specimen was CD8+ T cells from cultured PBMCs, collected from culture after CMV antigen stimulation. The rearrangement joins TRBV10-3 to TRBJ2-1; 10 bases are a match to TRBD1. This clonotype was obtained from a human donor in good health (CMV status not recorded). Some clones in this sample may be carry-over from other donors' samples. The CDR3 DNA is TGTGCCACCGCGACAGGGGGCGATGAGCAGTTCTTC. It yields the protein CATATGGDEQFF.